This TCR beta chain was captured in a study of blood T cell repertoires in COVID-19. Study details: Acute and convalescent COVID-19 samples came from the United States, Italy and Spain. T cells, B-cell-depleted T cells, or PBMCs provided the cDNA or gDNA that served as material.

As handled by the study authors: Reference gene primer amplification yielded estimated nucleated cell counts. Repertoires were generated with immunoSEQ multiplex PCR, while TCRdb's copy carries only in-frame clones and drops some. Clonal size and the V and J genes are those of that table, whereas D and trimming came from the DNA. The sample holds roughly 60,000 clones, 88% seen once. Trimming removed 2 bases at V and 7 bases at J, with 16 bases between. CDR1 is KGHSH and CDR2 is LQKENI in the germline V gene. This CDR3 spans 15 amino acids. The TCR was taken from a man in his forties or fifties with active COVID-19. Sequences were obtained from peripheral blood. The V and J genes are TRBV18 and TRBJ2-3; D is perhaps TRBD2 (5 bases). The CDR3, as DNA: TGTGCCAGCTCACCAACGGCTAGCCCGCTGAATACGCAGTATTTT. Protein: CASSPTASPLNTQYF.